The sample holds a few counts of the clone carrying this T cell receptor beta chain. Its antigen remains unknown. Time point in this sample: persistent/refractory GD, antithyroid drugs over 5 years with positive TRAb. Extracted PBMC RNA gave rise to the TCR library. These data originate in a study of regulatory T cells in long-lasting Graves disease. Study at large: Those with persistent Graves' disease had received antithyroid drugs for over 5 years with positive TSH receptor antibodies.

Assembly of TCR beta libraries relied on iRepertoire HTBI primers together with Arm-PCR of CDR3 regions. Using its own MiXCR run on the multiplex PCR reads, TCRdb lists one record per CDR3 protein. The sample carries about 290,000 distinct CDR3 sequences, 20% to 25% recorded once. Germline assignment: CDR1 DFQATT and CDR2 SNEGSKA (reference sequence). The length of the CDR3 is 14 residues. V was cut by 5 bases and J by 5 bases, with 15 bases left in between. General study results and limits: Between persistent patients, 2,500 to 3,500 public clonotypes were shared, exceeding the 900 to 1,000 shared between new patients. Lower TCR diversity was seen in persistent Graves' patients than in newly diagnosed ones. Researchers reported studying only peripheral blood, not thyroid tissue.

The sequence was collected from a female donor with Graves disease. The J gene is TRBJ2-2, the V gene TRBV20-1; tentatively, D is TRBD1 (5 bases). The sample here was peripheral blood mononuclear cells (PBMCs), taken when the disease was refractory, from a patient treated with antithyroid drugs. Here the CDR3 reads CSARPGLATGELFF. CDR3 nucleotides: TGCAGTGCTCGTCCAGGGCTTGCAACCGGGGAGCTGTTTTTT.